These 20 T cell receptor beta chains came from one sample sequenced in a study of cytomegalovirus exposure and HLA in healthy donors. The PCR employed 60 Vbeta primers together with 13 Jbeta primers. Libraries were prepared by immunoSEQ multiplex PCR; TCRdb keeps only in-frame clonotypes and omits some of them. The sample carries 120,000 to 150,000 clones, about 80% recorded once. The specimen sequenced was PBMCs. The origin of the receptors is a young man in good health and CMV-seropositive.

V and J are TRBV19 and TRBJ1-5, with 9 bases that match TRBD1. The CDR3 spans 18 residues. Germline CDR1 is LNHDA and CDR2 is SQIVND (reference sequence). Germline trimming cut 4 bases from V and 1 base from J; bases unmatched to any gene: 11. CDR3 region: CASSTPWTGAESNQPQHF. Here the CDR3 DNA reads TGTGCCAGTAGTACTCCCTGGACAGGGGCCGAAAGCAATCAGCCCCAGCATTTT.

CDR3 nucleotide sequence: TGTGCCAGCCGGTATACGGACAGGAACACTGAAGCTTTCTTT. Translation gives CASRYTDRNTEAFF. The chain joins TRBV19 to TRBJ1-1; possibly TRBD1 for D (6 bases). Germline CDR1 is LNHDA and CDR2 is SQIVND (reference sequence). The CDR3 sequence is 14 residues long. Trimming shortened V by 9 bases and J by 1 base, and 15 bases separated the two germline ends.

This clone was observed a handful of times. V gene TRBV6-6 combines with J gene TRBJ2-7, with 16 bases fitting TRBD2. Germline V gene lookup returns CDR1 MNHNY and CDR2 SVGAGI (reference sequence). The CDR3 contains 15 residues. V trimming: 5 bases; J trimming: 7 bases; junction bases outside the gene matches: 5. The CDR3 region is CASSPGLAGGLEQYF. CDR3 nucleotide sequence: TGTGCCAGCAGTCCGGGACTAGCGGGGGGGCTTGAGCAGTACTTC.

This chain joins TRBV11-2 and TRBJ1-2; D gene unclear. There are 14 residues in the CDR3. V was shortened by 1 base and J by 8 bases, with 14 bases between the two germline ends. The germline V gene encodes CDR1 SGHAT and CDR2 FQNNGV. The CDR3 DNA reads as TGTGCCAGCAGCTTAGGTTGGGCGTCCGAAGGCTACACCTTC. Translated, it gives CASSLGWASEGYTF. The full variable domain, its missing parts supplied by reference TRBV11-2 and TRBJ1-2, is EAGVAQSPRYKIIEKRQSVAFWCNPISGHATLYWYQQILGQGPKLLIQFQNNGVVDDSQLPKDRFSAERLKGVDSTLKIQPAKLEDSAVYLCASSLGWASEGYTFGSGTRLTVV.

This sequence joins TRBV4-1 and TRBJ1-4, with D possibly being TRBD1 (5 bases). Trimming cost V 0 bases and J 4 bases, with 9 bases left between them. This CDR3 is built from 15 residues. CDR1 is MGHRA and CDR2 is YSYEKL in the germline V gene. The CDR3: CASSQEAGRNEKLFF. CDR3 bases: TGCGCCAGCAGCCAAGAGGCAGGGCGTAATGAAAAACTGTTTTTT.

This clone was observed a few times. The rearrangement uses TRBV4-1 and TRBJ2-1, with TRBD1 matching over 9 bases. J was trimmed by 4 bases and V by 6 bases; bases with no gene match: 4. The CDR3 has 14 amino acids. Germline-derived CDR1 and CDR2 are MGHRA and YSYEKL. The CDR3 coding sequence is TGCGCCAGCAGAACAGGGGGCTATTACAATGAGCAGTTCTTC. Its translation: CASRTGGYYNEQFF.

This sequence joins TRBV2 and TRBJ1-1, with a weak D call TRBD1 (6 bases). Trimming took 6 bases from V and 5 from J, leaving 19 bases between them. The CDR3 has 15 amino acids. Germline V gives CDR1 SNHLY, CDR2 FYNNEI. DNA of the CDR3: TGTGCCAGCAGGGACCTAGAGGGGGGGGTGACTGAAGCTTTCTTT. As protein: CASRDLEGGVTEAFF.

The rearrangement links TRBV9 to TRBJ2-3, with 12 nucleotides matching TRBD2. V shed 4 bases, J shed 1 base, and the junction held 13 bases outside the gene matches. CDR3 size: 19 residues. Germline CDR1 and CDR2: SGDLS and YYNGEE. As DNA, the CDR3 is TGTGCCAGCAGCCCTTCTCTTGGACTAGCGGGGAGCCGCACAGATACGCAGTATTTT. Its translation: CASSPSLGLAGSRTDTQYF.

This rearrangement joins TRBV25-1 to TRBJ2-2, with 14 bases fitting TRBD2. V was pared by 3 bases and J by 4 bases, with 1 base of the junction left unmatched. CDR1 MGHDK and CDR2 SYGVNS come from the germline V gene. This CDR3 has 16 amino acids. The CDR3 nucleotides read TGTGCCAGCAGTGATGGGACTAGCGGGAGCACCGGGGAGCTGTTTTTT. Residues: CASSDGTSGSTGELFF.

V and J are TRBV28 and TRBJ2-3, with a weak D call TRBD1 (5 bases). The CDR3 is 12 residues long. Per germline, CDR1 MDHEN and CDR2 SYDVKM. Trimming pared 10 bases from V and 4 bases from J, leaving 12 bases between. CDR3 nucleotide sequence: TGTGCCACACAGAAAGGGGCAGATACGCAGTATTTT. Amino acid sequence: CATQKGADTQYF. Full variable domain (remainder filled in from reference TRBV28 and TRBJ2-3): DVKVTQSSRYLVKRTGEKVFLECVQDMDHENMFWYRQDPGLGLRLIYFSYDVKMKEKGDIPEGYSVSREKKERFSLILESASTNQTSMYLCATQKGADTQYFGPGTRLTVL.

The chain joins TRBV9 to TRBJ2-7; 9 nucleotides match TRBD1. CDR3 length equals 14 residues. The J segment lost 7 bases and the V segment lost 3 bases, leaving 8 bases of the junction unmatched. The germline gives CDR1 SGDLS, CDR2 YYNGEE. The CDR3 is CASSDGQGYREQYF. The DNA of the CDR3 is TGTGCCAGCAGCGACGGACAGGGGTATAGGGAGCAGTACTTC.

The V call is TRBV7-2, the J call TRBJ2-1; maybe TRBD1 (5 bases). Germline V CDR1 and CDR2: SGHTA, FQGNSA. This CDR3 contains 17 residues. The V gene lost 3 bases and the J gene lost 3 bases, with 18 bases spanning the gap. The CDR3 here is CASSFSPRVTHYNEQFF. CDR3 nucleotide sequence: TGTGCCAGCAGCTTTTCACCCAGGGTCACCCACTACAATGAGCAGTTCTTC.

The rearrangement uses TRBV27 and TRBJ2-7, with a tentative D call TRBD1 (5 bases). The CDR3 is 15 residues long. Deletions cut 5 bases from V and 4 bases from J, with 18 bases between. The germline CDR1 and CDR2 sequences are MNHEY and SMNVEV (reference sequence). CDR3 residues: CASSPVGQLPYEQYF. In DNA form, the CDR3 reads TGTGCCAGCAGTCCGGTGGGGCAACTACCATACGAGCAGTACTTC.

This clone has more than one count but fewer than ten. This chain joins TRBV2 and TRBJ1-1; TRBD1 matches 7 bases. Germline V gene data show CDR1 as SNHLY and CDR2 as FYNNEI. V lost 4 bases and J lost 0; bases outside the gene matches: 11. The CDR3 contains 17 residues. The CDR3 nucleotides read TGTGCCAGCAGTGGGGTCAGGGGGAATACCATGAACACTGAAGCTTTCTTT. The encoded protein is CASSGVRGNTMNTEAFF.

V gene TRBV7-9 combines with J gene TRBJ2-7; D may be TRBD2 (5 bases). The CDR3 contains 15 residues. The germline gives CDR1 SEHNR, CDR2 FQNEAQ (reference sequence). V lost 3 bases to trimming and J lost 2 bases, with 14 bases between them. CDR3 in amino acids: CASSLWVGVAYEQYF. The CDR3 DNA reads as TGTGCCAGCAGCTTGTGGGTCGGGGTAGCCTACGAGCAGTACTTC.

CDR3 in amino acids: CATGEDSGANVLTF. Here the CDR3 DNA reads TGTGCCACCGGGGAGGACTCTGGGGCCAACGTCCTGACTTTC. This rearrangement joins TRBV15 to TRBJ2-6; tentatively, D is TRBD2 (6 bases). V was pared by 8 bases and J by 0 bases, with 8 bases between. The CDR3 totals 14 residues. Germline V CDR1 and CDR2: LNHNV, YYDKDF (reference sequence).

A single count supports this clone. J is TRBJ2-2 and V is TRBV5-1; 8 bases align to TRBD1. Germline assignment: CDR1 SGHRS and CDR2 YFSETQ. The CDR3 is made up of 16 amino acids. Germline trimming cut 0 bases from V and 6 bases from J; bases unmatched to any gene: 7. CDR3 sequence: CASSLAFQGAAGELFF. CDR3 DNA: TGCGCCAGCAGCTTGGCCTTTCAGGGGGCCGCCGGGGAGCTGTTTTTT.

V and J are TRBV19 and TRBJ1-2; 8 bases match TRBD1. Per germline, CDR1 LNHDA and CDR2 SQIVND (reference sequence). J lost 7 bases, V lost 7 bases, and 8 bases had no gene match. The CDR3 contains 13 residues. The CDR3: CASKGQEFRGYTF. CDR3 DNA: TGTGCCAGTAAGGGACAGGAATTTCGTGGCTACACCTTC.

The rearrangement uses TRBV5-1 and TRBJ2-1, with D unresolved. V gave up 4 bases and J gave up 3 bases, with 8 bases separating them. The germline V gene has CDR1 SGHRS and CDR2 YFSETQ. The CDR3 sequence is 13 residues long. The CDR3 DNA reads TGCGCCAGCAGCGCGCAGGACTACAATGAGCAGTTCTTC. Its protein is CASSAQDYNEQFF.

The CDR3 nucleotides are TGTGCCAGCAGCTTCGACAGGACCACTGAAGCTTTCTTT. This gives the protein CASSFDRTTEAFF. This chain uses TRBV7-2 with TRBJ1-1, with D possibly being TRBD1 (6 bases). Trimming stripped 3 bases from V and 4 bases from J, with 9 bases between. Per germline, CDR1 SGHTA and CDR2 FQGNSA. The CDR3 contains 13 residues.